These 22 T cell receptor beta chains were all obtained from the same sample, sequenced in a study of technical replicates of blood from a handful of donors. Clones were sequenced by immunoSEQ multiplex PCR, and TCRdb holds only the in-frame ones, with some missing. The sample yields 95,000 to 100,000 clones, roughly 95% seen once. Source material: T cells isolated from PBMCs. These receptors came from a human donor in good health.

V usage is TRBV2 and J usage is TRBJ2-6, with 10 nucleotides matching TRBD1. Germline values: CDR1 SNHLY, CDR2 FYNNEI. This CDR3 contains 16 residues. J was trimmed by 0 bases and V by 6 bases; bases with no gene match: 2. The CDR3 nucleotides are TGTGCCAGCAGAAGACAGGGGGCCTCTGGGGCCAACGTCCTGACTTTC. This sequence encodes CASRRQGASGANVLTF.

The chain is built from TRBV9 and TRBJ2-3; no definite D call. CDR3 length: 13 residues. CDR1 and CDR2 (germline): SGDLS, YYNGEE. The V gene lost 0 bases and the J gene lost 3 bases, with 5 bases spanning the gap. DNA of the CDR3: TGTGCCAGCAGCGTAGCTTCGACAGATACGCAGTATTTT. Translation gives CASSVASTDTQYF.

The V gene is TRBV5-1, the J gene TRBJ2-7; 9 nucleotides line up with TRBD1. The CDR3 loop spans 15 amino acids. CDR1 and CDR2 (germline): SGHRS, YFSETQ. Losses at the gene ends were 4 bases for V and 4 bases for J; bases not matched to a gene: 9. The CDR3 here is CASSIGTGPPYEQYF. For the CDR3, the DNA is TGCGCCAGCAGCATAGGGACAGGGCCCCCTTACGAGCAGTACTTC.

This chain links TRBV6-5 with TRBJ2-1; TRBD2 agrees at 9 bases. The CDR3 is 14 residues long. Germline V lookup: CDR1 MNHEY, CDR2 SVGAGI. J gave up 6 bases and V 2 bases, and 2 bases lay outside the gene matches. CDR3 coding DNA: TGTGCCAGCAGTTACGGGCGGGAGGGCAATGAGCAGTTCTTC. Its translation: CASSYGREGNEQFF.

The rearrangement uses TRBV30 and TRBJ2-3; D is ambiguous. V was cut by 4 bases and J by 4 bases, with 6 bases left in between. The CDR3 extends over 11 amino acids. Germline V lookup: CDR1 GTSNPN, CDR2 SVGIG (reference sequence). CDR3 DNA: TGTGCCTGGACAGAGGCAGATACGCAGTATTTT. Encoded protein: CAWTEADTQYF.

CDR3 in amino acids: CASSLTGTVYGYTF. As DNA, the CDR3 is TGTGCCAGCAGTTTGACCGGGACAGTCTATGGCTACACCTTC. V and J are TRBV28 and TRBJ1-2; 7 positions agree with TRBD1. V lost 3 bases and J lost 4; bases outside the gene matches: 5. CDR3 length: 14 residues. CDR1 MDHEN and CDR2 SYDVKM come from the germline V gene.

This sequence joins TRBV14 and TRBJ2-1; TRBD2 aligns across 10 bases. The J segment lost 6 bases and the V segment lost 8 bases, leaving 13 bases of the junction unmatched. Germline loops: CDR1 SGHDN, CDR2 FVKESK. The CDR3 loop spans 16 amino acids. The CDR3 DNA follows: TGTGCCAGCCTGTCTAGCGGGAGTGGGGCTCCCAATGAGCAGTTCTTC. This translates into CASLSSGSGAPNEQFF.

The chain joins TRBV29-1 to TRBJ1-1; no clear D gene. Germline V gene sequence: CDR1 SQVTM, CDR2 ANQGSEA. The ends were cut back, 5 bases at V and 1 base at J, with 17 bases in the middle. CDR3 length: 15 amino acids. CDR3 sequence: CSVRWEFQPNTEAFF. The DNA for the CDR3 is TGCAGCGTTCGTTGGGAGTTCCAACCGAACACTGAAGCTTTCTTT.

The rearrangement joins TRBV11-2 to TRBJ2-5; 9 positions match TRBD1. Germline values: CDR1 SGHAT, CDR2 FQNNGV. The CDR3 spans 15 residues. Trimming cost V 4 bases and J 2 bases; bases outside gene matches: 5. CDR3 bases: TGTGCCAGCAGCTCCCGGGACAGGGAACAAGAGACCCAGTACTTC. Translated: CASSSRDREQETQYF.

For this clone: An end of the junction does not agree with germline; a read error may underlie this. The J gene is TRBJ1-2, the V gene TRBV7-3; weak D call: TRBD1 (5 bases). Germline-derived CDR1 and CDR2 are SGHTA and FQGTGA. The CDR3 extends over 14 amino acids. The CDR3 DNA follows: TGTGCCAGCAGCCCTGGGTCGGGGGGTGTGGGCTACGCCTTC. Translating gives CASSPGSGGVGYAF.

The chain recombines TRBV5-4 with TRBJ2-5; D might be TRBD2 (7 bases). This CDR3 region has 17 residues. CDR1 and CDR2 (germline): SGHNT, YYREEE (reference sequence). Trimming stripped 4 bases from V and 5 bases from J, with 24 bases between. The CDR3 sequence: CASSRSGGGGALETQYF. CDR3 DNA sequence: TGTGCCAGCAGCAGGAGTGGGGGTGGGGGGGCCTTGGAGACCCAGTACTTC.

The chain has TRBV7-9 and TRBJ1-1, with D unresolved. V was clipped by 10 bases and J by 6 bases, with 12 bases between them. This CDR3 has 11 residues. Germline lookup yields CDR1 SEHNR and CDR2 FQNEAQ (reference sequence). The CDR3 region is CATLPGSEAFF. As DNA, the CDR3 is TGTGCCACCCTACCGGGATCTGAAGCTTTCTTT.

The chain links TRBV28 to TRBJ2-1, with 7 bases fitting TRBD1. The CDR3 totals 14 residues. The germline CDR1 and CDR2 sequences are MDHEN and SYDVKM. With V trimmed by 2 bases and J by 4 bases, 2 bases remained unmatched. The CDR3 here is CASSLVQGYNEQFF. CDR3 nucleotides: TGTGCCAGCAGTTTAGTACAGGGGTACAATGAGCAGTTCTTC. Looking up the rest from reference TRBV28 and TRBJ2-1 gives the full variable domain: DVKVTQSSRYLVKRTGEKVFLECVQDMDHENMFWYRQDPGLGLRLIYFSYDVKMKEKGDIPEGYSVSREKKERFSLILESASTNQTSMYLCASSLVQGYNEQFFGPGTRLTVL.

The chain carries TRBV5-1 and TRBJ2-7; D perhaps matches TRBD2 (5 bases). The CDR3 contains 14 residues. Germline V gives CDR1 SGHRS, CDR2 YFSETQ. Trimming shortened V by 0 bases and J by 5 bases, and 12 bases separated the two germline ends. DNA of the CDR3: TGCGCCAGCAGCTTGGCTTTTGACGGGGACGAGCAGTACTTC. Its protein is CASSLAFDGDEQYF. The whole variable domain, filled in from reference TRBV5-1 and TRBJ2-7, reads KAGVTQTPRYLIKTRGQQVTLSCSPISGHRSVSWYQQTPGQGLQFLFEYFSETQRNKGNFPGRFSGRQFSNSRSEMNVSTLELGDSALYLCASSLAFDGDEQYFGPGTRLTVT.

The chain combines TRBV6-6 with TRBJ2-1, with D possibly TRBD2 on 5 matching bases. The CDR3 spans 13 residues. Germline lookup yields CDR1 MNHNY and CDR2 SVGAGI (reference sequence). With 2 bases removed from V and 5 bases from J, the gap between germline ends came to 7 bases. The CDR3 nucleotides are TGTGCCAGCAGTTACCCTAGCAACAATGAGCAGTTCTTC. It yields the protein CASSYPSNNEQFF.

The chain couples TRBV5-1 to TRBJ2-7, with TRBD2 as a possible D gene (5 bases). The germline gives CDR1 SGHRS, CDR2 YFSETQ. The CDR3 totals 14 residues. The V end was cut by 4 bases, the J end by 0 bases, with 11 bases between. The CDR3 DNA sequence: TGCGCCAGCAGCGCGGACTTGCCCTCCTACGAGCAGTACTTC. Protein sequence: CASSADLPSYEQYF.

This clone has only a few counts. The chain carries TRBV4-1 and TRBJ1-1; D perhaps matches TRBD1 (6 bases). V was shortened by 4 bases and J by 1 base, with 16 bases between the two germline ends. CDR3 length equals 16 residues. Germline CDR1 and CDR2: MGHRA and YSYEKL. CDR3 bases: TGCGCCAGCAGCCCCCCAGGACGGACAGAGAACACTGAAGCTTTCTTT. This sequence encodes CASSPPGRTENTEAFF.

This clone was seen a handful of times. This chain joins TRBV2 and TRBJ2-3; 13 positions match TRBD2. Trimming cost V 5 bases and J 1 base; bases outside gene matches: 3. Germline V gene lookup returns CDR1 SNHLY and CDR2 FYNNEI. The CDR3 is 16 amino acids. CDR3 in amino acids: CASSPGLAGRTDTQYF. For the CDR3, the DNA is TGTGCCAGCAGTCCGGGACTAGCGGGGCGCACAGATACGCAGTATTTT.

The chain recombines TRBV19 with TRBJ2-1; D gene ambiguous. Germline V gives CDR1 LNHDA, CDR2 SQIVND (reference sequence). CDR3 size: 13 residues. Trimming took off 5 bases at V and 4 bases at J, with 9 bases between the two ends. The CDR3 DNA follows: TGTGCCAGTAGTCTCCGACTGTACAATGAGCAGTTCTTC. This gives the protein CASSLRLYNEQFF. Variable domain in full (rest from reference TRBV19 and TRBJ2-1): DGGITQSPKYLFRKEGQNVTLSCEQNLNHDAMYWYRQDPGQGLRLIYYSQIVNDFQKGDIAEGYSVSREKKESFPLTVTSAQKNPTAFYLCASSLRLYNEQFFGPGTRLTVL.

The V call is TRBV5-1, the J call TRBJ1-3; the match to TRBD1 covers 9 bases. Germline loops: CDR1 SGHRS, CDR2 YFSETQ. The junction had 6 bases not matched to a gene; V was cut back by 5 bases and J by 0 bases. The CDR3 is 16 amino acids. The DNA for the CDR3 is TGCGCCAGCAGGCCGACAGGGGGACTCTCTGGAAACACCATATATTTT. It is translated as CASRPTGGLSGNTIYF. Filled out from reference TRBV5-1 and TRBJ1-3, the complete variable domain reads KAGVTQTPRYLIKTRGQQVTLSCSPISGHRSVSWYQQTPGQGLQFLFEYFSETQRNKGNFPGRFSGRQFSNSRSEMNVSTLELGDSALYLCASRPTGGLSGNTIYFGEGSWLTVV.

In this sample, this clone turned up once. V is TRBV4-1 and J is TRBJ2-5, with D tentatively TRBD1 (6 bases). Trimming pared 4 bases from V and 1 base from J, leaving 7 bases between. From germline, CDR1 is MGHRA and CDR2 YSYEKL. This CDR3 is built from 13 residues. The CDR3 coding sequence is TGCGCCAGCAGCCTGGACAGCCAAGAGACCCAGTACTTC. Protein sequence: CASSLDSQETQYF.

This chain joins TRBV2 and TRBJ2-3, with 7 bases aligning to TRBD2. The CDR3 is made up of 14 amino acids. Germline values: CDR1 SNHLY, CDR2 FYNNEI. V shed 5 bases and J 4 bases; nucleotides not matched to a gene: 6. The CDR3 nucleotides read TGTGCCAGCAGTCCGGGACTATTTTCAGATACGCAGTATTTT. Protein product: CASSPGLFSDTQYF. Variable domain in full (rest from reference TRBV2 and TRBJ2-3): EPEVTQTPSHQVTQMGQEVILRCVPISNHLYFYWYRQILGQKVEFLVSFYNNEISEKSEIFDDQFSVERPDGSNFTLKIRSTKLEDSAMYFCASSPGLFSDTQYFGPGTRLTVL.